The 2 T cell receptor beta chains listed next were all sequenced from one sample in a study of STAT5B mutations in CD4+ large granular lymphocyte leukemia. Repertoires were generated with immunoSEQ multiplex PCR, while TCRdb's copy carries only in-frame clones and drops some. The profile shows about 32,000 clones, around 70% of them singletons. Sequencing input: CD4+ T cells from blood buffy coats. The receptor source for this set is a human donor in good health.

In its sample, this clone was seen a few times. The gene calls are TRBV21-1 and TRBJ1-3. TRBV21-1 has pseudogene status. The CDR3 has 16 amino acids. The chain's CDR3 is CASSKGRPHSGNTIYF. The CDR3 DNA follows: TGTGCCAGCAGCAAAGGGCGTCCCCACTCTGGAAACACCATATATTTT.

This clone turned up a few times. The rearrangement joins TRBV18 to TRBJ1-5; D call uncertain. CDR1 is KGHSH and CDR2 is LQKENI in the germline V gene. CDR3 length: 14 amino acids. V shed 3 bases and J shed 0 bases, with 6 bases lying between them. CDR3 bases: TGTGCCAGCTCACCTACAAATAGCAATCAGCCCCAGCATTTT. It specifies CASSPTNSNQPQHF.